This TCR beta chain was sequenced in a study of shared clonotypes between healthy human individuals. The overall study: The study used three CD4 naive, three CD4 memory, two CD8 naive and one CD8 memory plate per donor.

Naive CD8 cells comprised CD45RO-negative, CCR7-positively selected cells, excluding terminally differentiated effector memory CD45RA+ cells. All of the donors resided in Nashville, Tennessee, and each was a Caucasian adult. The protocol was immunoSEQ multiplex PCR, while the TCRdb copy is restricted to in-frame clones and leaves out a portion. This sample yields approximately 720,000 clones, of which roughly 94% are seen a single time; 24% belongs to the top ten. To note about this clone: Its specificity is unknown.

Study observations and caveats: Clonotype sharing across a few donors was observed for 4% to 5.5% of naive CD4 clonotypes. Researchers sampled blood only, noting tissue repertoires likely differ.

Sequencing input: naive CD8+ T cells sorted from blood. The sequence came from a man aged 25-40 years in good health.

The CDR3 region is CAISELAGGGYEQYF. Written as DNA, the CDR3 is TGTGCCATCAGTGAGCTAGCGGGAGGGGGCTACGAGCAGTACTTC. The J gene is TRBJ2-7, the V gene TRBV10-3; TRBD2 agrees at 12 bases. The CDR3 runs to 15 residues. V shed 2 bases, J shed 3 bases, and the junction held 2 bases outside the gene matches. Germline V CDR1 and CDR2: ENHRY, SYGVKD.